The 8 T cell receptor beta chains given below trace back to one sample, sequenced in a study of T cells in Graves' hyperthyroidism and ophthalmopathy. Researchers took RNA transcripts and amplified the TCR beta CDR3 regions from them. The primer set for the first-round RT-PCR of the TCR CDR3 was HTBI. TCRdb recomputed calls from the multiplex PCR reads with MiXCR, one row per CDR3 protein. The sample gives hundreds of thousands of distinct CDR3 sequences, about 14% of which show up once; around 4.5% is in the top ten. Sequencing was carried out using blood. These receptors all stem from a middle-aged woman with Graves' ophthalmopathy.

This clonotype was recorded many times. The chain recombines TRBV11-2 with TRBJ2-2; D may be TRBD1 (6 bases). Germline V CDR1 and CDR2: SGHAT, FQNNGV. The germline V and J ends were trimmed by 6 bases and 2 bases, with 13 bases remaining between them. This CDR3 is built from 15 residues. The CDR3, as DNA: TGTGCCAGCAGGCCCGGGACACGAAACACCGGGGAGCTGTTTTTT. Its translation: CASRPGTRNTGELFF.

This clonotype was observed a few times. In DNA, the CDR3 is TGTGCCAGCAGCTTATCTATTTGGAAGGGGCCTCGCGAGCAGTACTTC. Protein sequence: CASSLSIWKGPREQYF. The chain joins TRBV11-2 to TRBJ2-7; the D gene is possibly TRBD1 (5 bases). V lost 2 bases and J 6 bases, leaving 20 bases between the germline ends. Germline CDR1 SGHAT, CDR2 FQNNGV. The CDR3 consists of 16 residues. The variable domain in full, completed from reference TRBV11-2 and TRBJ2-7, reads EAGVAQSPRYKIIEKRQSVAFWCNPISGHATLYWYQQILGQGPKLLIQFQNNGVVDDSQLPKDRFSAERLKGVDSTLKIQPAKLEDSAVYLCASSLSIWKGPREQYFGPGTRLTVT.

In its sample, this clonotype was seen many times. The chain has TRBV20-1 and TRBJ2-7, with D possibly matching TRBD1 (8 bases). The germline V gene encodes CDR1 DFQATT and CDR2 SNEGSKA (reference sequence). This CDR3 is 16 amino acids long. V lost 1 base, J lost 3 bases, and 19 bases lay in between. As DNA, the CDR3 is TGCAGTGCTAGAGGCCTTGCTACAGGGGGGGGCTACGAGCAGTACTTC. Amino acids: CSARGLATGGGYEQYF.

Many counts were recorded for this clonotype. The chain has TRBV25-1 and TRBJ2-5; perhaps TRBD1 as D (6 bases). Germline loops: CDR1 MGHDK, CDR2 SYGVNS. Trimming stripped 8 bases from V and 0 bases from J, with 13 bases between. The CDR3 consists of 14 residues. The CDR3 nucleotides read TGTGCCAGCGGGGCAGGACAGTACCAAGAGACCCAGTACTTC. Residues: CASGAGQYQETQYF.

This clonotype was detected ten times or more. The chain combines TRBV4-1 with TRBJ2-7; a possible D gene is TRBD2 (7 bases). CDR1 and CDR2 (germline): MGHRA, YSYEKL. The CDR3 is 15 amino acids. Between the trimmed V and J ends, which lost 0 bases and 1 base, there was a span of 10 bases. As DNA, the CDR3 is TGCGCCAGCAGCCAAGAAGGGGGGGGGTCCTACGAGCAGTACTTC. It translates to CASSQEGGGSYEQYF.

The CDR3 here is CASRYTGSEAFF. The CDR3 DNA reads TGTGCCAGCAGGTATACAGGGTCGGAAGCTTTCTTT. The rearrangement uses TRBV12-3 or TRBV12-4 and TRBJ1-1; D may be TRBD1 (6 bases). This CDR3 is 12 amino acids long. Trimming cost V 6 bases and J 8 bases, with 13 bases left between them.

The V gene is TRBV18, the J gene TRBJ1-2, with D perhaps TRBD1 (5 bases). Germline CDR1 KGHSH, CDR2 LQKENI. The CDR3 covers 15 residues. Trimming left V 3 bases short and J 0 bases short, with 11 bases between. The CDR3 loop is CASSPTGRTNYGYTF. In nucleotides, the CDR3 is TGTGCCAGCTCACCGACGGGACGGACTAACTATGGCTACACCTTC.

This clonotype came up many times. V and J are TRBV20-1 and TRBJ2-7; TRBD1 is a possible D gene (5 bases). The CDR3 is made up of 14 amino acids. In germline, CDR1 is DFQATT, CDR2 SNEGSKA (reference sequence). Trimming pared 4 bases from V and 4 bases from J, leaving 17 bases between. CDR3 coding DNA: TGCAGTGCTACTCCCACCACCGACAGATACGAGCAGTACTTC. Its translation is CSATPTTDRYEQYF.